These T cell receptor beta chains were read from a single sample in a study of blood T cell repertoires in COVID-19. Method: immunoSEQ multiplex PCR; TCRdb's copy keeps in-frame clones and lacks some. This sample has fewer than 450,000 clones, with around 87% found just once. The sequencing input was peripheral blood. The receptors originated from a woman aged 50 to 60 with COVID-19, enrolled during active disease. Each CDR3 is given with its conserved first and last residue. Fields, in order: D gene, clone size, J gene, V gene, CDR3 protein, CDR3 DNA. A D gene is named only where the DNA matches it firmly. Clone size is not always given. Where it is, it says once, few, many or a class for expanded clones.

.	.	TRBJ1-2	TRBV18	CASSPQRATETNYGYTF	TGTGCCAGCTCACCACAGCGGGCAACGGAAACTAACTATGGCTACACCTTC
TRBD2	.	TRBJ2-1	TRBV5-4	CASSPSGRAGRNEQFF	TGTGCCAGCAGCCCTAGCGGGAGGGCTGGTAGGAATGAGCAGTTCTTC
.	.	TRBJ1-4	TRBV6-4	CASSGDSKYTATNEKLFF	TGTGCCAGCAGCGGTGACAGCAAGTACACAGCAACTAATGAAAAACTGTTTTTT
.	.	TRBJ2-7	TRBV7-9	CASSLDGDEQYF	TGTGCCAGCAGCTTAGACGGGGACGAGCAGTACTTC
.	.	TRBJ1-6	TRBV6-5	CASSRPAGDNSPLHF	TGTGCCAGCAGCCGACCAGCGGGAGATAATTCACCCCTCCACTTT
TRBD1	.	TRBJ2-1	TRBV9	CASSFSTGGMKDGEQFF	TGTGCCAGCAGCTTCTCAACAGGGGGCATGAAGGACGGTGAGCAGTTCTTC
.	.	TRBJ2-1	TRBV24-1	CATSDSRVYYNEQFF	TGTGCCACCAGTGATTCTCGCGTTTATTACAATGAGCAGTTCTTC
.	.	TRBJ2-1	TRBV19	CASSRDNEQFF	TGTGCCAGTAGCCGAGACAATGAGCAGTTCTTC
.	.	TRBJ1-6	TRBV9	CASSVAEIDTPSYNSPLHF	TGTGCCAGCAGCGTAGCCGAGATTGACACTCCCTCCTATAATTCACCCCTCCACTTT
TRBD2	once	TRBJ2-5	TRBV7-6	CASSPQTSGSRETQYF	TGTGCCAGCAGCCCCCAGACTAGCGGGAGTCGGGAGACCCAGTACTTC
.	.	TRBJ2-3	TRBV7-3	CASREPGLRTDTQYF	TGTGCCAGCAGGGAACCGGGACTTCGCACAGATACGCAGTATTTT
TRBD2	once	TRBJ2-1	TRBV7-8	CASSLRLGGGRADEQFF	TGTGCCAGCAGCTTAAGGCTAGGGGGCGGGAGGGCCGATGAGCAGTTCTTC
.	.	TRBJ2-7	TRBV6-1	CASSESGREQVLYF	TGTGCCAGCAGTGAAAGTGGTAGGGAGCAGGTCCTCTACTTC
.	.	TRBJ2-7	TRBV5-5	CASSPLRNHEQYF	TGTGCCAGCAGCCCCTTGAGAAACCACGAGCAGTACTTC
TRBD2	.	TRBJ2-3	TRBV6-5	CAGEGSVTDTQYF	TGTGCCGGGGAGGGGTCAGTCACAGATACGCAGTATTTT
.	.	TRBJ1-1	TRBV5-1	CASSLAGNTEAFF	TGCGCCAGCAGCTTGGCCGGTAACACTGAAGCTTTCTTT
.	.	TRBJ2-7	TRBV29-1	CSVVQGGYEQYF	TGCAGCGTTGTTCAGGGCGGATACGAGCAGTACTTC
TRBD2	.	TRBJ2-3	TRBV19	CASTSGSTDTQYF	TGTGCCAGTACTAGCGGGAGCACAGATACGCAGTATTTT
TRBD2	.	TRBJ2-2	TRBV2	CASSAPPGGSGELFF	TGTGCCAGCAGTGCACCACCGGGGGGATCCGGGGAGCTGTTTTTT
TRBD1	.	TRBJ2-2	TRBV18	CASSNRGRKVDGELFF	TGTGCCAGCTCAAACAGGGGGCGCAAGGTCGACGGGGAGCTGTTTTTT
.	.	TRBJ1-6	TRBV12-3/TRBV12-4	CASSLSGSPLHF	TGTGCCAGCAGCCTCAGTGGTTCACCCCTCCACTTT
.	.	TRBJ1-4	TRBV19	CASSIVGGTPSQEKLFF	TGTGCCAGTAGTATAGTTGGGGGCACCCCTTCCCAGGAAAAACTGTTTTTT
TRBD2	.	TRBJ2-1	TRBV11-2	CASSLLAGGSDEQFF	TGTGCCAGCAGCTTGCTAGCGGGAGGGAGTGATGAGCAGTTCTTC
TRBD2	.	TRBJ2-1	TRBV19	CASSIWGGAGGSYNEQFF	TGTGCCAGTAGTATATGGGGGGGAGCGGGAGGCTCCTACAATGAGCAGTTCTTC
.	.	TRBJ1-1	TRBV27	CASSQSPTEAFF	TGTGCCAGCAGTCAGTCCCCGACTGAAGCTTTCTTT
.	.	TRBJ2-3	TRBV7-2	CASSLTPSGTDTQYF	TGTGCCAGCAGCTTGACTCCCAGTGGTACAGATACGCAGTATTTT
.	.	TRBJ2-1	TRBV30	CAWSPGHVGEQFF	TGTGCCTGGAGCCCCGGACATGTGGGTGAGCAGTTCTTC
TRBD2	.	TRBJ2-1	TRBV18	CASSPALAGSYDEFF	TGTGCCAGCTCACCAGCCCTAGCGGGAAGTTATGATGAGTTCTTC
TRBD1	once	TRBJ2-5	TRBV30	CAWSARPGTGGAETQYF	TGTGCCTGGAGTGCCCGACCCGGGACAGGGGGCGCGGAGACCCAGTACTTC
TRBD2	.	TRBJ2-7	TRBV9	CASSPNLWIAGAPYEQYF	TGTGCCAGCAGCCCCAACCTCTGGATAGCGGGAGCACCCTACGAGCAGTACTTC
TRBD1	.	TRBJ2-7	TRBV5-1	CASSAQAGQGYEQYF	TGCGCCAGCAGCGCCCAGGCGGGACAGGGCTACGAGCAGTACTTC